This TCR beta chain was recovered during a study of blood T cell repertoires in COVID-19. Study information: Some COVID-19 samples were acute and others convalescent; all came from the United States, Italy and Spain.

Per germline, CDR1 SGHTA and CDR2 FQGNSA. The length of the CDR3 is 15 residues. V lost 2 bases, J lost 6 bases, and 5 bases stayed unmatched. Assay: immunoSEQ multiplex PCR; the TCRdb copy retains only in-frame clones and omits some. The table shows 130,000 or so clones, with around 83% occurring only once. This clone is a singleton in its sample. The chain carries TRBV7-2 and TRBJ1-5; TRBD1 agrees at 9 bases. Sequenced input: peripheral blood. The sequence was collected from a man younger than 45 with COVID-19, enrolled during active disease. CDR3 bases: TGTGCCAGCAGCTTACGGACAGGGGCCGGTCAGCCCCAGCATTTT. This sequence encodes CASSLRTGAGQPQHF.